The 10 T cell receptor beta chains reported below all come from one sample, sequenced in a study of radiation and T cells in renal cell carcinoma. Clones were sequenced by immunoSEQ multiplex PCR, and TCRdb holds only the in-frame ones, with some missing. Here the sample spans around 18,000 clones, about 53% being singletons. The treatment is: treatment-naive control, cytoreductive nephrectomy. The sample consisted of tumor tissue, taken from a patient whose treatment was nephrectomy without radiotherapy. The receptors here all came from a man aged 40-49 years with renal cell carcinoma.

This clone is classed as medium-sized. CDR3 residues: CASSPAGGYNEQFF. The CDR3 DNA sequence: TGCGCCAGCAGCCCGGCTGGGGGGTACAATGAGCAGTTCTTC. The chain recombines TRBV5-1 with TRBJ2-1, with D perhaps matching TRBD2 (6 bases). The CDR3 runs 14 residues. Germline assignment: CDR1 SGHRS and CDR2 YFSETQ. Trimming removed 4 bases from V and 4 bases from J, with 12 bases in between. The variable domain in full, completed from reference TRBV5-1 and TRBJ2-1, reads KAGVTQTPRYLIKTRGQQVTLSCSPISGHRSVSWYQQTPGQGLQFLFEYFSETQRNKGNFPGRFSGRQFSNSRSEMNVSTLELGDSALYLCASSPAGGYNEQFFGPGTRLTVL.

The CDR3 sequence: CASSETVGGLATSTDTQYF. The CDR3 coding sequence is TGTGCCAGCAGTGAGACTGTCGGGGGCCTAGCAACCAGCACAGATACGCAGTATTTT. The chain carries TRBV2 and TRBJ2-3; tentatively, D is TRBD1 or TRBD2 (6 bases each). Germline lookup yields CDR1 SNHLY and CDR2 FYNNEI. The CDR3 loop spans 19 amino acids. V lost 3 bases, J lost 0 bases, and 22 bases lay in between.

Of note for this clone: One end of the junction fails to match germline, which may point to a read error. The rearrangement joins TRBV7-2 to TRBJ1-5, with D unresolved. The CDR3 contains 14 residues. Germline CDR1 is SGHTA and CDR2 is FQGNSA. CDR3 in amino acids: CASSQDPVNQPQHF. In DNA form, the CDR3 reads TGCGCCAGCAGCCAAGACCCGGTTAATCAGCCCCAGCATTTT.

This clone rates as medium-sized. The rearrangement joins TRBV10-3 to TRBJ1-6; 8 nucleotides align to TRBD1. Germline assignment: CDR1 ENHRY and CDR2 SYGVKD. Unmatched junction bases numbered 7, after V lost 7 bases and J lost 8 bases. The CDR3 sequence is 14 residues long. This CDR3 is CAIKGQGGDSPLHF. In nucleotides, the CDR3 is TGTGCCATCAAAGGACAGGGAGGAGATTCACCCCTCCACTTT.

The table lists this clone with a count of one. The chain recombines TRBV13 with TRBJ1-2, with D tentatively TRBD1 (5 bases). CDR1 is PRHDT, CDR2 FYEKMQ, per germline (reference sequence). The CDR3 extends over 13 amino acids. The V end was cut by 5 bases, the J end by 2 bases, with 9 bases between. For the CDR3, the DNA is TGTGCCAGCAGCCGCGGGGGAAACTATGGCTACACCTTC. Translated: CASSRGGNYGYTF.

This clone was detected only a few times. V is TRBV14 and J is TRBJ1-2, with unresolved D. CDR3 length: 13 residues. Germline V gene sequence: CDR1 SGHDN, CDR2 FVKESK. V was shortened by 5 bases and J by 1 base, with 8 bases between the two germline ends. In nucleotides, the CDR3 is TGTGCCAGCAGCGCCATACATAACTATGGCTACACCTTC. As protein: CASSAIHNYGYTF. Variable domain in full (rest from reference TRBV14 and TRBJ1-2): EAGVTQFPSHSVIEKGQTVTLRCDPISGHDNLYWYRRVMGKEIKFLLHFVKESKQDESGMPNNRFLAERTGGTYSTLKVQPAELEDSGVYFCASSAIHNYGYTFGSGTRLTVV.

The V and J genes are TRBV7-3 and TRBJ1-2, with 7 positions matching TRBD1. This CDR3 comprises 13 residues. J lost 8 bases, V lost 3 bases, and 6 bases had no gene match. Germline V CDR1 and CDR2: SGHTA, FQGTGA. The CDR3 loop is CASSFGQAGGYTF. As DNA, the CDR3 is TGTGCCAGCAGCTTTGGACAGGCTGGAGGCTACACCTTC.

This clone is medium-sized within its sample. The genes are TRBV28 and TRBJ2-7; possibly TRBD2 for D (5 bases). The CDR3 length is 12 residues. From germline, CDR1 is MDHEN and CDR2 SYDVKM. V lost 6 bases and J lost 4, with 10 bases in between. The CDR3, as DNA: TGTGCCAGCAGGGAGAGGGCTTACGAGCAGTACTTC. Translating it yields CASRERAYEQYF.

This clone was recorded a few times. This sequence joins TRBV7-8 and TRBJ1-1; 7 nucleotides align to TRBD1. J lost 5 bases, V lost 4 bases, and 7 bases had no gene match. This CDR3 is 14 amino acids long. Per the germline V gene, CDR1 is SGHVS and CDR2 is FQNEAQ. DNA for the CDR3: TGTGCCAGCAGCTCACAGGGGTTTGTGACTGAAGCTTTCTTT. Translated, it gives CASSSQGFVTEAFF.

The J gene is TRBJ2-2, the V gene TRBV18; TRBD1 agrees at 8 bases. J was trimmed by 0 bases and V by 8 bases; bases with no gene match: 8. Germline assignment: CDR1 KGHSH and CDR2 LQKENI. The CDR3 consists of 16 residues. As DNA, the CDR3 is TGTGCCAGCCAGAACTCGGGACAGGCGAACACCGGGGAGCTGTTTTTT. Its translation is CASQNSGQANTGELFF.